Listed here are 14 T cell receptor beta chains from one sample, sequenced in a study of blood T cells in healthy people across ages. Using a J-beta primer mix together with a sample-barcoded 5' primer, a second PCR was run for roughly 7 to 12 cycles. TCRdb redid the calling of the 5' RACE reads with MiXCR, one entry per CDR3 protein. The top ten clones hold about 21% of a sample with about 970,000 distinct CDR3 sequences, around 54% of them seen once. The sample taken for sequencing was blood. The receptors shown here come from a woman aged 55-69 years in good health.

Comments on this clonotype: At one end the junction does not follow the germline gene, possibly because of a read error. This chain uses TRBV20-1 with TRBJ2-6, with D possibly being TRBD1 (5 bases). The CDR3 totals 15 residues. Germline CDR1 DFQATT, CDR2 SNEGSKA (reference sequence). The CDR3 nucleotides are TGCAGTGCTAGATCTGGAGACTCTGGGGCCTACGTCCTGACTTTC. It translates to CSARSGDSGAYVLTF.

This clonotype has a handful of counts. The chain combines TRBV25-1 with TRBJ2-1, with TRBD2 matching over 10 bases. Germline V gene data show CDR1 as MGHDK and CDR2 as SYGVNS. The CDR3 is 16 amino acids. After removal of 1 base from V and 1 base from J, the junction contained 1 base not matched to a gene. CDR3 in DNA: TGTGCCAGCAGTGAATTTAGCGGGAGGTCCTACAATGAGCAGTTCTTC. Translating it yields CASSEFSGRSYNEQFF.

The V call is TRBV10-3, the J call TRBJ2-2, with a possible D match to TRBD2 (5 bases). The V and J ends lost 6 bases and 7 bases respectively, with 12 bases between them. Germline CDR1 is ENHRY and CDR2 is SYGVKD. This CDR3 comprises 13 residues. The CDR3 protein is CAISPYEGGELFF. CDR3 bases: TGTGCCATCAGCCCGTATGAGGGCGGGGAGCTGTTTTTT.

V usage is TRBV12-3 or TRBV12-4 and J usage is TRBJ2-3; maybe TRBD1 (6 bases). The length of the CDR3 is 16 residues. V was shortened by 1 base and J by 4 bases, with 15 bases between the two germline ends. The CDR3 DNA is TGTGCCAGCAGTTTAGGCACGGGATCAGGGGCAGATACGCAGTATTTT. It encodes CASSLGTGSGADTQYF.

Turning to this clonotype: The junction departs from the called germline gene at one end, perhaps through a read error. The chain uses TRBV12-3 or TRBV12-4 and TRBJ2-1, with TRBD2 as a possible D gene (6 bases). The CDR3 loop spans 13 amino acids. The CDR3 sequence is CASSGGFRNGQFF. In DNA, the CDR3 is TGTGCCAGCAGCGGGGGTTTTCGGAATGGGCAGTTCTTC.

The V call is TRBV28, the J call TRBJ1-4; no reliable D call. Germline V gives CDR1 MDHEN, CDR2 SYDVKM. V was shortened by 4 bases and J by 11 bases, with 17 bases between the two germline ends. The CDR3 covers 14 residues. The CDR3 loop reads CASSYRAKAQKLFF. For the CDR3, the DNA is TGTGCCAGCAGTTACCGGGCCAAGGCGCAGAAACTGTTTTTT.

In this sample, this clonotype turned up a few times. The J gene is TRBJ1-1, the V gene TRBV5-6, with D unresolved. The CDR3 covers 14 residues. The germline gives CDR1 SGHDT, CDR2 YYEEEE. V was trimmed by 1 base and J by 2 bases, leaving 9 bases between them. DNA for the CDR3: TGTGCCAGCAGCTTGTTTGGCGGAAACACTGAAGCTTTCTTT. This codes for CASSLFGGNTEAFF.

The chain is built from TRBV20-1 and TRBJ2-5; D might be TRBD2 (6 bases). V shed 1 base and J shed 3 bases, with 9 bases lying between them. Germline V CDR1 and CDR2: DFQATT, SNEGSKA (reference sequence). The CDR3 is 13 amino acids. The CDR3 region has the DNA TGCAGTGCTAGAGTTTGGGGGGAAGAGACCCAGTACTTC. It codes for CSARVWGEETQYF.

The V gene is TRBV4-2, the J gene TRBJ2-1; D is unresolved. The germline V and J ends were trimmed by 1 base and 5 bases, with 9 bases remaining between them. Germline V gene sequence: CDR1 LGHNA, CDR2 YNFKEQ. The CDR3 is made up of 14 amino acids. The CDR3 loop is CASSQGARHNEQFF. DNA of the CDR3: TGTGCCAGCAGCCAAGGGGCTAGGCACAATGAGCAGTTCTTC.

The rearrangement joins TRBV27 to TRBJ1-1; 7 nucleotides match TRBD1. The germline gives CDR1 MNHEY, CDR2 SMNVEV (reference sequence). The J segment lost 4 bases and the V segment lost 3 bases, leaving 8 bases of the junction unmatched. This CDR3 region has 15 residues. This CDR3 is CASSLDRRVITEAFF. CDR3 sequence (DNA): TGTGCCAGCAGTTTGGACAGGAGGGTGATCACTGAAGCTTTCTTT.

A remark on this clonotype: The junction and the germline gene differ at one end; a read error may be behind it. V gene TRBV3-1 combines with J gene TRBJ2-1; D possibly uses TRBD1 or TRBD2 (5 bases each). The CDR3 extends over 15 amino acids. The germline V gene encodes CDR1 LGHDT and CDR2 YNNKEL (reference sequence). This CDR3 is CASSPWSGRGNGQFF. For the CDR3, the DNA is TGTGCCAGCAGCCCGTGGAGCGGAAGGGGCAATGGGCAGTTCTTC.

The table lists this clonotype with a few counts. This sequence joins TRBV20-1 and TRBJ2-1; tentative D call: TRBD1 (5 bases). The CDR3 is made up of 14 amino acids. Germline loops: CDR1 DFQATT, CDR2 SNEGSKA (reference sequence). Trimming took 3 bases from V and 6 from J, leaving 15 bases between them. The CDR3 is CSASAPDKINEQFF. In nucleotides, the CDR3 is TGCAGTGCTAGCGCACCGGACAAAATCAATGAGCAGTTCTTC.

The chain employs TRBV7-3 and TRBJ2-3, with unresolved D. The CDR3 runs to 14 residues. Germline V gene data show CDR1 as SGHTA and CDR2 as FQGTGA. Trimming took off 1 base at V and 2 bases at J, with 7 bases between the two ends. The CDR3 protein is CASSLRVATDTQYF. CDR3 bases: TGTGCCAGCAGCTTAAGGGTAGCCACAGATACGCAGTATTTT.

The V gene is TRBV12-5, the J gene TRBJ2-4; TRBD2 aligns across 8 bases. The J call may be in error: the DNA end matches TRBJ2-7 better. Germline CDR1 and CDR2: LGHNT and FRNRAP. This CDR3 spans 16 amino acids. The DNA of the CDR3 is TGTGCTAGTGGTTCCTCCAGGTGGGGCGGGAGGTCCGAGCAGTACTTC. Protein product: CASGSSRWGGRSEQYF.